This TCR beta chain emerged from a study of blood T cell repertoires in COVID-19. Across the study: Acute and convalescent COVID-19 samples came from the United States, Italy and Spain.

Authors' analysis steps: Reference gene primer amplification gave estimated nucleated cell counts. The data were produced by immunoSEQ multiplex PCR, yet TCRdb's version contains in-frame clones alone and is incomplete. The D gene and trimming were derived from the DNA, and the V and J assignments and clone size from that table. The sample gives tens of thousands of clones, 80% of which show up once; less than 6% is in the top ten. Per the germline V gene, CDR1 is SGHDN and CDR2 is FVKESK. The CDR3 runs to 14 residues. The V and J ends lost 3 bases and 1 base respectively, with 9 bases between them. Sequencing input: peripheral blood. The rearrangement joins TRBV14 to TRBJ1-1; D is ambiguous. This receptor was obtained from a woman aged 70-85 years with acute or convalescent COVID-19. The CDR3 region is CASSHYTANTEAFF. Written as DNA, the CDR3 is TGTGCCAGCAGCCACTATACAGCGAACACTGAAGCTTTCTTT.